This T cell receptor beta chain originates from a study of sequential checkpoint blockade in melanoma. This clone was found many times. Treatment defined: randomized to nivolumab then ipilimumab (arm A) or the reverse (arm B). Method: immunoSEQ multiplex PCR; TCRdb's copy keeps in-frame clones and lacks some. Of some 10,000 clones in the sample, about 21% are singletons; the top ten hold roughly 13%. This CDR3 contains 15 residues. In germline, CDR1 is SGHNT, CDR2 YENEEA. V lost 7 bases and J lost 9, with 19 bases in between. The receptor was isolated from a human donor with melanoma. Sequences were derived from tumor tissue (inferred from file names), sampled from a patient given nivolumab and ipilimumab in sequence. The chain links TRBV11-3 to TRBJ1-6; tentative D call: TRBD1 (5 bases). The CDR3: CASIAGVGGTSPLHF. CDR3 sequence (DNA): TGTGCCAGCATCGCCGGGGTTGGGGGAACTTCACCCCTCCACTTT.